Listed below are T cell receptor beta chains from one sample, sequenced in a study of blood T cell repertoires in COVID-19. Method: immunoSEQ multiplex PCR; TCRdb's copy keeps in-frame clones and lacks some. This repertoire shows approximately 100,000 clones, approximately 91% found once; its top ten account for more than 0.85%. The sample comprised peripheral blood. The receptors were sampled from a man between 60 and 75 years old with acute or convalescent COVID-19. Both conserved end residues are part of each CDR3. The D gene is left open where the match is weak. Size tells how often a clone was seen (once, few, many) or the class of an expanded clone, and some rows leave it out.

TRBJ2-1 TRBV19 NA NA TGTGCCAGTAGTGCTAACTTTAATGAGCAGTTCTTC CASSANFNEQFF
TRBJ2-1 TRBV18 NA TRBD2 TGTGCCAGCTCACCAGCGGGCGGGGGAACGAATGAGCAGTTCTTC CASSPAGGGTNEQFF
TRBJ1-5 TRBV19 once NA TGTGCCAGTAGTATGAGGAATCAGCCCCAGCATTTT CASSMRNQPQHF
TRBJ1-2 TRBV4-1 NA TRBD1 TGCGCCAGCAGCCAAGGCCACGGACAGGTTCTTTTCGGCTACACCTTC CASSQGHGQVLFGYTF
TRBJ2-1 TRBV29-1 NA TRBD2 TGCAGCGTTGAAGATCTTCTACTAGCGGTAGACAATGAGCAGTTCTTC CSVEDLLLAVDNEQFF
TRBJ1-5 TRBV20-1 NA NA TGCAGTGCTAGAGAAAGGAGGGCCCAGCATTTT CSARERRAQHF
TRBJ1-1 TRBV5-4 NA TRBD1 TGTGCCAGCAGCTTAAATCAGGGGGCGAACACTGAAGCTTTCTTT CASSLNQGANTEAFF
TRBJ1-4 TRBV6-1 NA NA TGTGCCAGCAGTGAATGGGGGCCAAATGAAAAACTGTTTTTT CASSEWGPNEKLFF
TRBJ2-3 TRBV24-1 NA NA TGTGCCACCAGTGATCCCACTAGCCCGTACACAGATACGCAGTATTTT CATSDPTSPYTDTQYF
TRBJ2-2 TRBV10-3 NA NA TGTGCCATTAAGGTTCTAGCAAACACCGGGGAGCTGTTTTTT CAIKVLANTGELFF
TRBJ1-4 TRBV12-2 NA NA TGTGCAAGTCGCCCACCAGGGTTGCGGAATGAAAAACTGTTTTTT CASRPPGLRNEKLFF
TRBJ2-3 TRBV3-1/TRBV3-2 NA NA TGTGCCAGCAGCCGGGTGAGGGGCACAGATACGCAGTATTTT CASSRVRGTDTQYF
TRBJ2-3 TRBV4-1 NA TRBD2 TGCGCCAGCAGCCATACTAGCGGGAGAGCTGATACGCAGTATTTT CASSHTSGRADTQYF
TRBJ1-5 TRBV6-5 NA NA TGTGCCAGCGGGAGGGTGGGGGATCAGCCCCAGCATTTT CASGRVGDQPQHF
TRBJ2-2 TRBV9 NA TRBD1 TGTGCCAGCAGCGTAGTGTCAGGGGGAGACACCGGGGAGCTGTTTTTT CASSVVSGGDTGELFF
TRBJ2-2 TRBV11-2 NA TRBD2 TGTGCCAGCAGCCATAGCGGGAGGGCCGACACCGGGGAGCTGTTTTTT CASSHSGRADTGELFF
TRBJ1-6 TRBV19 NA NA TGTGCCAGTAGTACCACTCCCGCCGGGGGGAATTCACCCCTCCACTTT CASSTTPAGGNSPLHF
TRBJ2-5 TRBV5-4 NA NA TGTGCCAGCAGCTTGAAGGTGTCAGGACAAGAGACCCAGTACTTC CASSLKVSGQETQYF
TRBJ2-6 TRBV6-1 once TRBD2 TGTGCCAGCAGTGGGACTAGCGGGAGGGGGAGGTACTCTGGGGCCAACGTCCTGACTTTC CASSGTSGRGRYSGANVLTF
TRBJ2-6 TRBV9 few NA TGTGCCAGCAGCGTAGGAGGAGGGGATTTTTCTGGGGCCAACGTCCTGACTTTC CASSVGGGDFSGANVLTF
TRBJ2-1 TRBV28 NA TRBD2 TGTGCCAGCAGTTTCGGGGGGAGGAATGAGCAGTTCTTC CASSFGGRNEQFF
TRBJ2-7 TRBV11-2 NA NA TGTGCCAGCAGGGTGCAGGGAACTTCCTACGAGCAGTACTTC CASRVQGTSYEQYF
TRBJ2-1 TRBV5-1 NA TRBD2 TGCGCCAGCAGCGAGGGACATTTGACTAGCGGGGAACACAATGAGCAGTTCTTC CASSEGHLTSGEHNEQFF
TRBJ1-6 TRBV27 NA NA TGTGCCAGCAGTTTAATACGGGGGGGGTTCTGGGATAATTCACCCCTCCACTTT CASSLIRGGFWDNSPLHF
TRBJ2-6 TRBV29-1 NA TRBD1 TGCAGCGTCCGGGACAGGGCTTCCGGGGCCAACGTCCTGACTTTC CSVRDRASGANVLTF
TRBJ2-3 TRBV29-1 once NA TGCAGCGGCCGACTCGCCCCCACAGATACGCAGTATTTT CSGRLAPTDTQYF
TRBJ1-1 TRBV28 NA NA TGTGCCAGCAAAAGGGGACACCTGAACACTGAAGCTTTCTTT CASKRGHLNTEAFF
TRBJ2-5 TRBV25-1 NA NA TGTGCCAGCAGTGAATTGAAGGGGGGGCAGAACAGGGAGACCCAGTACTTC CASSELKGGQNRETQYF
TRBJ2-1 TRBV11-3 NA TRBD2 TGTGCCAGCAGCTCGGGACTAGCGGGAGTAGGGGAGCAGTTCTTC CASSSGLAGVGEQFF
TRBJ1-2 TRBV5-1 once NA TGCGCCAGCAGCCTGGGAACCACAATCTATGGCTACACCTTC CASSLGTTIYGYTF
TRBJ2-3 TRBV11-3 NA TRBD2 TGTGCCAGCAGCTTTAGCGGGAGGGGAGATACGCAGTATTTT CASSFSGRGDTQYF
TRBJ2-1 TRBV5-1 few NA TGCGCCAGCAGCTTGCCTAGTCAGGGGCAGTTCTTC CASSLPSQGQFF
TRBJ1-5 TRBV3-1/TRBV3-2 NA NA TGTGCCAGCAGCCAAGAGCGGTTTAGCAATCAGCCCCAGCATTTT CASSQERFSNQPQHF
TRBJ2-3 TRBV19 NA TRBD1 TGTGCCAGTAGGCGGGGACAGGGCTCAGATACGCAGTATTTT CASRRGQGSDTQYF
TRBJ1-6 TRBV10-1 NA NA TGCGCCAGCAGTCAAGGGTCGGGGTCACCCCTCCACTTT CASSQGSGSPLHF
TRBJ2-1 TRBV24-1 NA NA TGTGCCACCAGTGACCCGAAGGGGGGGGACTACAATGAGCAGTTCTTC CATSDPKGGDYNEQFF
TRBJ1-5 TRBV2 NA NA TGTGCCAGCAGGCGGGGGGCGGGCAATCAGCCCCAGCATTTT CASRRGAGNQPQHF
TRBJ2-1 TRBV9 NA TRBD1 TGTGCCAGCAGCCTTGGGACAGGGACAGGACCCTCCTACAATGAGCAGTTCTTC CASSLGTGTGPSYNEQFF
TRBJ1-1 TRBV5-1 NA NA TGCGCCAGCAGCTTGCGTCGGGGTAACACTGAAGCTTTCTTT CASSLRRGNTEAFF
TRBJ1-2 TRBV18 NA NA TGTGCCAGCTCACCGCCCACGGGTACCCTTAACTATGGCTACACCTTC CASSPPTGTLNYGYTF
TRBJ2-7 TRBV27 few TRBD2 TGTGCCAGCAAACCTAAACTAGCGGGAGGGCCCTCCTACGAGCAGTACTTC CASKPKLAGGPSYEQYF
TRBJ1-2 TRBV12-3/TRBV12-4 NA TRBD1 TGTGCCAGCAGTTTAGGGACAGGTACTGGCTACACCTTC CASSLGTGTGYTF
TRBJ1-1 TRBV2 NA NA TGTGCCAGCAGTGTGGAGGGCACAACTGAAGCTTTCTTT CASSVEGTTEAFF
TRBJ1-2 TRBV27 once TRBD1 TGTGCCAGCAGCCCCGGGACAGAGAACTATGGCTACACCTTC CASSPGTENYGYTF
TRBJ2-7 TRBV9 NA TRBD1 TGTGCCAGCAGCCCCGGGACAGGGGTCTACGAGCAGTACTTC CASSPGTGVYEQYF
TRBJ2-7 TRBV5-1 NA TRBD2 TGCGCCAGCAGCTTGGAAGCTAGCGGGATCTACGAGCAGTACTTC CASSLEASGIYEQYF